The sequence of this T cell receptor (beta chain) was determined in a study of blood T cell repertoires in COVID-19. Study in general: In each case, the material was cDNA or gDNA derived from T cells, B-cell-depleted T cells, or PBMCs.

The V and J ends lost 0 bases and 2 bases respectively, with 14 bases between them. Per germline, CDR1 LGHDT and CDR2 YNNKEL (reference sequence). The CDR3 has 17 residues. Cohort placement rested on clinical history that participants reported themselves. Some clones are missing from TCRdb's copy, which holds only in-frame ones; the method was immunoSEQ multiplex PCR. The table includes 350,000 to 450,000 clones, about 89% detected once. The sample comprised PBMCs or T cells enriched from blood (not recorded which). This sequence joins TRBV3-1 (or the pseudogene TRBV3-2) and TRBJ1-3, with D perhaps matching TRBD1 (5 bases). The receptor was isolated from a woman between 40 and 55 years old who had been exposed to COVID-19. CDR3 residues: CASSQDFRQGAGNTIYF. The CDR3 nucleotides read TGTGCCAGCAGCCAAGACTTCCGGCAGGGCGCTGGAAACACCATATATTTT.